These 29 T cell receptor beta chains came from one sample sequenced in a study of blood T cell repertoires in COVID-19. The assay was immunoSEQ multiplex PCR, and TCRdb's table has in-frame clones only and misses some. The sample consists of about 210,000 clones, less than 85% of them appearing once. Source material: peripheral blood. These TCRs come from a woman of 80 years or more with COVID-19, enrolled during active disease.

The chain links TRBV12-3 or TRBV12-4 to TRBJ1-4; no clear D. This CDR3 region has 13 residues. Deletions cut 6 bases from V and 7 bases from J, with 12 bases between. CDR3 in amino acids: CASSLMGGEKLFF. CDR3 sequence (DNA): TGTGCCAGCAGCCTGATGGGAGGTGAAAAACTGTTTTTT.

This clone has just a few counts. V gene TRBV2 combines with J gene TRBJ1-5; 8 bases agree with TRBD1. This CDR3 is 15 amino acids long. The germline V gene has CDR1 SNHLY and CDR2 FYNNEI. V shed 5 bases, J shed 6 bases, and the junction held 9 bases outside the gene matches. The CDR3 bases are TGTGCCAGCAGTAACGGACAGGGAGGAACTCAGCCCCAGCATTTT. Its translation: CASSNGQGGTQPQHF. Based on the CDR3 plus reference TRBV2 and TRBJ1-5, the full variable domain is EPEVTQTPSHQVTQMGQEVILRCVPISNHLYFYWYRQILGQKVEFLVSFYNNEISEKSEIFDDQFSVERPDGSNFTLKIRSTKLEDSAMYFCASSNGQGGTQPQHFGDGTRLSIL.

V is TRBV7-9 and J is TRBJ1-2; 8 bases agree with TRBD1. The J segment lost 2 bases and the V segment lost 5 bases, leaving 4 bases of the junction unmatched. CDR1 is SEHNR, CDR2 FQNEAQ, per germline (reference sequence). The CDR3 is made up of 14 amino acids. CDR3 sequence reads: CASSPGQANYGYTF. The CDR3 region has the DNA TGTGCCAGCAGCCCGGGACAGGCGAACTATGGCTACACCTTC.

The rearrangement joins TRBV18 to TRBJ1-2, with D hard to call. V lost 2 bases and J 5 bases, leaving 6 bases between the germline ends. This CDR3 spans 12 amino acids. CDR1 is KGHSH and CDR2 is LQKENI in the germline V gene. CDR3 sequence (DNA): TGTGCCAGCTCACCAGCAGGATATGGCTACACCTTC. Its protein is CASSPAGYGYTF.

The chain is built from TRBV14 and TRBJ1-3; 7 bases align to TRBD1. Germline CDR1 reads SGHDN; CDR2 reads FVKESK. Trimming took 1 base from V and 4 from J; bases not matched to a gene: 4. CDR3 length: 15 residues. CDR3 sequence: CASSQVRGRGNTIYF. CDR3 nucleotides: TGTGCCAGCAGCCAAGTTAGGGGGCGAGGAAACACCATATATTTT.

This clone showed up just once. The chain uses TRBV11-2 and TRBJ1-5; D unresolved. The CDR3 extends over 14 amino acids. Germline-derived CDR1 and CDR2 are SGHAT and FQNNGV. V was clipped by 3 bases and J by 6 bases, with 12 bases between them. CDR3 sequence reads: CASSFAGMAQPQHF. The CDR3 DNA reads TGTGCCAGCAGCTTTGCAGGTATGGCTCAGCCCCAGCATTTT.

The rearrangement links TRBV7-9 to TRBJ1-4; tentative D call: TRBD1 (5 bases). Trimming took 3 bases from V and 8 from J, leaving 10 bases between them. Germline lookup yields CDR1 SEHNR and CDR2 FQNEAQ (reference sequence). CDR3 size: 13 residues. The CDR3 region has the DNA TGTGCCAGCAGCTTTGCAGGGAGGGAAAAACTGTTTTTT. Translating it yields CASSFAGREKLFF.

The rearrangement uses TRBV7-9 and TRBJ1-1, with TRBD1 matching over 7 bases. J was trimmed by 5 bases and V by 5 bases; bases with no gene match: 5. The CDR3 has 13 amino acids. CDR1 and CDR2 from the germline V gene are SEHNR and FQNEAQ (reference sequence). The DNA of the CDR3 is TGTGCCAGCAGCCTAAACAGGGGAACTGAAGCTTTCTTT. Translation: CASSLNRGTEAFF.

The chain uses TRBV12-3 or TRBV12-4 and TRBJ1-1; no firm D call. The CDR3 extends over 13 amino acids. Trimming left V 7 bases short and J 5 bases short, with 14 bases between. CDR3 in DNA: TGTGCCAGCATTCCGGGGTGGGCTACTGAAGCTTTCTTT. Translating it yields CASIPGWATEAFF.

With regard to this clone: This sample includes further DNA sequences coding for the same CDR3. The genes are TRBV6-5 and TRBJ1-2; TRBD1 matches 7 bases. Germline V CDR1 and CDR2: MNHEY, SVGAGI. V was clipped by 5 bases and J by 3 bases; unmatched bases: 6. The CDR3 loop spans 14 amino acids. The CDR3 loop reads CASSTLTGDYGYTF. CDR3 nucleotide sequence: TGTGCCAGCAGTACGCTTACAGGGGACTATGGCTACACCTTC.

V and J are TRBV18 and TRBJ1-4, with 7 bases aligning to TRBD1. The V gene's germline CDR1 is KGHSH and CDR2 LQKENI. The CDR3 consists of 14 residues. Unmatched junction bases numbered 5, after V lost 3 bases and J lost 7 bases. The CDR3 DNA reads as TGTGCCAGCTCACCGGAGGGGGCGACTGAAAAACTGTTTTTT. This gives the protein CASSPEGATEKLFF.

This clone was seen a few times. The genes are TRBV6-6 and TRBJ1-1; possibly TRBD1 for D (6 bases). The germline V and J ends were trimmed by 4 bases and 1 base, with 16 bases remaining between them. The germline gives CDR1 MNHNY, CDR2 SVGAGI (reference sequence). The CDR3 contains 16 residues. The CDR3 reads CASSFPELGGNTEAFF. The CDR3 coding sequence is TGTGCCAGCAGTTTTCCGGAGCTAGGGGGGAACACTGAAGCTTTCTTT.

CDR3 sequence (DNA): TGTGCCAGCAGCATCGGCAGGGTGGGTGGCTACACCTTC. Its translation is CASSIGRVGGYTF. The rearrangement joins TRBV3-1 (or the pseudogene TRBV3-2) to TRBJ1-2, with a tentative D call TRBD1 (5 bases). The CDR3 contains 13 residues. The germline CDR1 and CDR2 sequences are LGHDT and YNNKEL (reference sequence). The V gene lost 5 bases and the J gene lost 7 bases, with 14 bases spanning the gap.

The chain employs TRBV2 and TRBJ1-5, with D possibly being TRBD1 (5 bases). The V end was cut by 11 bases, the J end by 7 bases, with 18 bases between. The germline V gene has CDR1 SNHLY and CDR2 FYNNEI. The CDR3 covers 13 residues. CDR3 nucleotide sequence: TGTGCCGCAACGGGGGGAGCAGGGCAGCCCCAGCATTTT. This translates into CAATGGAGQPQHF.

About this clone itself: Germline is not matched at one junction end, which may reflect a read error. V gene TRBV6-1 combines with J gene TRBJ1-1, with 8 nucleotides matching TRBD1. Germline V gene lookup returns CDR1 MNHNS and CDR2 SASEGT. The CDR3 runs to 13 residues. In DNA form, the CDR3 reads TGTGCCAGCGGTGACAGGGGTGGCACTGAAGCTTTCTTT. Translated: CASGDRGGTEAFF.

DNA for the CDR3: TGTGCCAGCAGGAGGGGGACAGGGGAGGGCTACACCTTC. It translates to CASRRGTGEGYTF. V and J are TRBV2 and TRBJ1-2, with 10 bases that match TRBD1. Germline V gene lookup returns CDR1 SNHLY and CDR2 FYNNEI. Trimming cost V 6 bases and J 8 bases; bases outside gene matches: 6. The CDR3 consists of 13 residues. The whole variable domain, remainder taken from reference TRBV2 and TRBJ1-2, is EPEVTQTPSHQVTQMGQEVILRCVPISNHLYFYWYRQILGQKVEFLVSFYNNEISEKSEIFDDQFSVERPDGSNFTLKIRSTKLEDSAMYFCASRRGTGEGYTFGSGTRLTVV.

This clone was seen a few times. The chain has TRBV12-5 and TRBJ1-2, with 7 bases that match TRBD1. The CDR3 covers 18 residues. Germline values: CDR1 LGHNT, CDR2 FRNRAP. J was trimmed by 7 bases and V by 2 bases; bases with no gene match: 19. The CDR3 here is CASGLSHQRTSGGGGYTF. The CDR3 region has the DNA TGTGCTAGTGGTTTGTCGCACCAACGAACCTCAGGGGGAGGTGGCTACACCTTC.

The chain joins TRBV19 to TRBJ1-5; 7 nucleotides align to TRBD1. This CDR3 region has 15 residues. Germline-derived CDR1 and CDR2 are LNHDA and SQIVND (reference sequence). The V and J ends lost 5 bases and 2 bases, in that order; junction bases with no gene match: 6. The CDR3 DNA sequence: TGTGCCAGTAGTCACACAGGGACAGGCAATCAGCCCCAGCATTTT. Amino acids: CASSHTGTGNQPQHF. Supplemented by reference TRBV19 and TRBJ1-5, the full variable domain reads DGGITQSPKYLFRKEGQNVTLSCEQNLNHDAMYWYRQDPGQGLRLIYYSQIVNDFQKGDIAEGYSVSREKKESFPLTVTSAQKNPTAFYLCASSHTGTGNQPQHFGDGTRLSIL.

In this sample, this clone turned up once. The chain has TRBV7-3 and TRBJ1-2; 7 bases align to TRBD1. V was pared by 1 base and J by 7 bases, with 9 bases of the junction left unmatched. Germline-derived CDR1 and CDR2 are SGHTA and FQGTGA. CDR3 length: 15 amino acids. In nucleotides, the CDR3 is TGTGCCAGCAGCTTAAGGGGGCAGGGGGTTAGTGGCTACACCTTC. This translates into CASSLRGQGVSGYTF.

CDR3 coding DNA: TGTGCCAGCTCAACAGGGTTCTACGAGCAGTACTTC. Residues: CASSTGFYEQYF. The chain is built from TRBV27 and TRBJ2-7; tentative D call: TRBD1 (6 bases). This CDR3 is 12 amino acids long. Germline lookup yields CDR1 MNHEY and CDR2 SMNVEV (reference sequence). Deletions cut 8 bases from V and 3 bases from J, with 11 bases between.

This chain links TRBV3-1 (or the pseudogene TRBV3-2) with TRBJ1-4, with TRBD1 identical over 7 bases. Per germline, CDR1 LGHDT and CDR2 YNNKEL (reference sequence). The CDR3 runs 16 residues. Unmatched junction bases numbered 9, after V lost 0 bases and J lost 8 bases. The CDR3 DNA reads as TGTGCCAGCAGCCAAGAGCTCCACAGGGGAAGCGAAAAACTGTTTTTT. Residues: CASSQELHRGSEKLFF.

The chain recombines TRBV2 with TRBJ1-2; 9 positions agree with TRBD1. Germline CDR1 SNHLY, CDR2 FYNNEI. The CDR3 is made up of 12 amino acids. V dropped 6 bases and J dropped 7; count of bases not matched to a gene: 3. CDR3 region: CASRNRGPGYTF. In nucleotides, the CDR3 is TGTGCCAGCAGGAACAGGGGGCCTGGCTACACCTTC.

V and J are TRBV24-1 and TRBJ2-3, with 9 bases fitting TRBD2. Germline CDR1 reads KGHDR; CDR2 reads SFDVKD. The trim removed 5 bases at V and 3 bases at J, leaving 11 bases unmatched. CDR3 length: 17 residues. The CDR3 DNA is TGTGCCACCAGTGCCACAGCGGGAGGTTCGTTAACAGATACGCAGTATTTT. Amino acids: CATSATAGGSLTDTQYF.

The rearrangement joins TRBV6-4 to TRBJ1-1; 7 bases are a match to TRBD1. Per germline, CDR1 MRHNA and CDR2 SNTAGT. V shed 4 bases, J shed 5 bases, and the junction held 4 bases outside the gene matches. The CDR3 extends over 13 amino acids. CDR3 sequence: CASSATGDTEAFF. The CDR3 nucleotides are TGTGCCAGCAGTGCTACAGGGGATACTGAAGCTTTCTTT.

This clone is a singleton in its sample. CDR3 bases: TGTGCCAGCAGCTTAGGCGGAGGGGAGACTGAAGCTTTCTTT. Translation: CASSLGGGETEAFF. The rearrangement joins TRBV7-9 to TRBJ1-1, with a tentative D call TRBD1 (5 bases). The CDR3 covers 14 residues. Germline V gives CDR1 SEHNR, CDR2 FQNEAQ (reference sequence). Trimming removed 1 base at V and 5 bases at J, with 11 bases between.

The chain joins TRBV5-1 to TRBJ1-1; 9 positions agree with TRBD1. Looked up from germline, CDR1 is SGHRS and CDR2 is YFSETQ. This CDR3 spans 16 amino acids. V gave up 5 bases and J gave up 1 base; unmatched junction bases: 9. CDR3 sequence reads: CASSTGTGPGNTEAFF. CDR3 in DNA: TGCGCCAGCAGTACCGGGACAGGGCCTGGGAACACTGAAGCTTTCTTT.

The rearrangement links TRBV27 to TRBJ2-7, with 7 bases identical to TRBD1. The CDR3 sequence is 16 residues long. After removal of 5 bases from V and 5 bases from J, the junction contained 15 bases not matched to a gene. Germline V gene data show CDR1 as MNHEY and CDR2 as SMNVEV (reference sequence). The CDR3 reads CASSRTRDSVFHEQYF. CDR3 DNA sequence: TGTGCCAGCAGTCGGACCCGGGACAGTGTATTCCACGAGCAGTACTTC.

The chain links TRBV5-4 to TRBJ2-5, with TRBD2 matching over 11 bases. Germline lookup yields CDR1 SGHNT and CDR2 YYREEE (reference sequence). CDR3 size: 15 residues. J gave up 5 bases and V 4 bases, and 7 bases lay outside the gene matches. The CDR3 spells CASSPLLAGGETQYF. The CDR3, as DNA: TGTGCCAGCAGCCCCCTGCTAGCGGGAGGCGAGACCCAGTACTTC.

This clone came up a few times. This chain joins TRBV19 and TRBJ2-3; 8 nucleotides align to TRBD2. V was pared by 3 bases and J by 2 bases, with 10 bases of the junction left unmatched. CDR3 length equals 17 residues. Germline CDR1 LNHDA, CDR2 SQIVND (reference sequence). CDR3 DNA: TGTGCCAGTAGTATTGATGGAGCGGGAGCTTACACAGATACGCAGTATTTT. Translating gives CASSIDGAGAYTDTQYF.